This TCR beta chain was retrieved from a study of shared clonotypes between healthy human individuals. CDR3 size: 15 residues. V lost 4 bases and J 5 bases, leaving 18 bases between the germline ends. Per the germline V gene, CDR1 is SGDLS and CDR2 is YYNGEE. Across several immunoSEQ plates, the genomic DNA of each subset was split evenly. On sorted subsets, replicate PCRs used 150 to 250 ng DNA, or about 30,000 T cell genomes. The protocol was immunoSEQ multiplex PCR, while the TCRdb copy is restricted to in-frame clones and leaves out a portion. The table shows a few million clones, with 90% to 95% occurring only once.

Sequencing was performed on naive CD4+ T cells from PBMCs. Subset noted: CD45RA+ positively selected. The clonotype was recovered from a man younger than 30 in good health. Some clones in this sample may be carry-over from other donors' samples. V and J are TRBV9 and TRBJ1-2; D possibly corresponds to TRBD1 (6 bases). The CDR3, as DNA: TGTGCCAGCAGCCCCGTTGCGGGGGCGAGTTATGGCTACACCTTC. Its translation is CASSPVAGASYGYTF.